The present T cell receptor beta chain was sequenced within a study of identical twins. The CDR3 totals 12 residues. Germline V gives CDR1 ENHRY, CDR2 SYGVKD. Trimming left V 3 bases short and J 7 bases short, with 7 bases between. This clonotype has more than one count but fewer than ten. TCRdb processed the 5' RACE reads anew with MiXCR; each CDR3 protein has one entry. Of just under 550,000 distinct CDR3 sequences in the sample, 12% to 15% were seen once. These data were also reused for a study on yellow fever vaccine responses in identical twins. That work states: Convergence reportedly seemed to mark part of the twins' vaccine T cell response, with personalization marking the rest.

Specimen: CD4+ T cells sorted from blood. The clonotype originates from a woman in her late teens or twenties in good health. V usage is TRBV10-3 and J usage is TRBJ1-5; D remains ambiguous. DNA of the CDR3: TGTGCCATCAGTGATGTAGGACAGCCCCAGCATTTT. It yields the protein CAISDVGQPQHF.